A single sample is the source of the 24 T cell receptor beta chains below, sequenced in a study of T cells after yellow fever vaccination. Each CDR3 protein is one row after TCRdb ran MiXCR on the 5' RACE reads. Of 250,000 or so distinct CDR3 sequences listed, 3.6% are singletons. This material consisted of PBMCs, taken 15 days after the yellow fever booster vaccination. Receptors were obtained from a man aged 18 to 30 who received the YFV17D yellow fever vaccine.

In this sample, this clonotype turned up many times. The chain employs TRBV7-9 and TRBJ2-1; D perhaps matches TRBD2 (5 bases). This CDR3 has 12 amino acids. The V end was cut by 5 bases, the J end by 7 bases, with 9 bases between. CDR1 and CDR2 from the germline V gene are SEHNR and FQNEAQ (reference sequence). The chain's CDR3 is CASSQTGNEQFF. The CDR3 DNA sequence: TGTGCCAGCAGCCAAACGGGGAATGAGCAGTTCTTC.

This clonotype was observed many times. The rearrangement links TRBV28 to TRBJ2-2; D gene uncertain. Germline V gene lookup returns CDR1 MDHEN and CDR2 SYDVKM. This CDR3 is 12 amino acids long. V lost 2 bases, J lost 7 bases, and 5 bases lay in between. The chain's CDR3 is CASSLTHGELFF. The DNA for the CDR3 is TGTGCCAGCAGTTTAACCCACGGGGAGCTGTTTTTT.

This clonotype was counted many times. The chain is built from TRBV24-1 and TRBJ2-3; 10 bases fit TRBD1. Germline lookup yields CDR1 KGHDR and CDR2 SFDVKD. V trimming: 10 bases; J trimming: 5 bases; junction bases outside the gene matches: 5. This CDR3 is 13 amino acids long. The CDR3 sequence: CATKTGGGDTQYF. In nucleotides, the CDR3 is TGTGCCACTAAGACAGGGGGCGGAGATACGCAGTATTTT.

In its sample, this clonotype was seen many times. This chain uses TRBV7-9 with TRBJ2-1; 9 positions match TRBD2. This CDR3 is built from 14 residues. Per germline, CDR1 SEHNR and CDR2 FQNEAQ (reference sequence). Germline trimming cut 2 bases from V and 9 bases from J; bases unmatched to any gene: 5. The CDR3 region has the DNA TGTGCCAGCAGCTTACAAGCGGGGGGCCTTGAGCAGTTCTTC. Amino acid sequence: CASSLQAGGLEQFF.

This clonotype was counted ten times or more. V usage is TRBV11-2 and J usage is TRBJ2-1; 10 nucleotides agree with TRBD2. From germline, CDR1 is SGHAT and CDR2 FQNNGV. The CDR3 is made up of 13 amino acids. The V and J ends lost 5 bases and 7 bases, in that order; junction bases with no gene match: 2. CDR3 residues: CASSTSGENEQFF. CDR3 DNA: TGTGCCAGCAGCACTAGCGGGGAGAATGAGCAGTTCTTC.

This clonotype was recorded many times. The rearrangement links TRBV5-1 to TRBJ2-7; D is possibly TRBD1 or TRBD2 (7 bases each). Between the trimmed V and J ends, which lost 1 base and 7 bases, there was a span of 12 bases. Germline V gene lookup returns CDR1 SGHRS and CDR2 YFSETQ. This CDR3 has 13 amino acids. The CDR3 DNA reads as TGCGCCAGCAGCTTGATCAGGGGGGGGGAGCAGTACGTC. It encodes CASSLIRGGEQYV.

Many counts were recorded for this clonotype. This chain links TRBV5-1 with TRBJ2-5, with D perhaps matching TRBD1 or TRBD2 (5 bases each). Germline lookup yields CDR1 SGHRS and CDR2 YFSETQ. The V end lost 0 bases, the J end lost 10 bases, and 13 bases lay between the germline ends. The CDR3 is made up of 13 amino acids. The CDR3 nucleotides read TGCGCCAGCAGCTTGGGGGGACCCGGAGACCAGTACTTC. It translates to CASSLGGPGDQYF.

This clonotype appeared many times. The chain is built from TRBV7-2 and TRBJ1-2; D unresolved. V was shortened by 1 base and J by 8 bases, with 11 bases between the two germline ends. The CDR3 consists of 13 residues. Germline loops: CDR1 SGHTA, CDR2 FQGNSA. The CDR3 nucleotides are TGTGCCAGCAGCTTAGACTGGGTTTGGGGCTACACCTTC. Amino acid sequence: CASSLDWVWGYTF.

This clonotype came up many times. This sequence joins TRBV4-2 and TRBJ2-3; no definite D call. The germline V gene encodes CDR1 LGHNA and CDR2 YNFKEQ. Trimming cost V 0 bases and J 4 bases, with 11 bases left between them. The CDR3 extends over 15 amino acids. The DNA of the CDR3 is TGTGCCAGCAGCCAAGACCTCCTTATATCAGATACGCAGTATTTT. This codes for CASSQDLLISDTQYF.

Remarks on this clonotype: Being one base from a much bigger clone, this may be a read error. The chain recombines TRBV5-1 with TRBJ2-3, with a tentative D call TRBD2 (5 bases). CDR1 is SGHRS, CDR2 YFSETQ, per germline. The CDR3 contains 15 residues. Deletions cut 0 bases from V and 5 bases from J, with 13 bases between. CDR3 protein: CASSLAGKGKDTQYF. CDR3 sequence (DNA): TGCGCCAGCAGCTTGGCCGGGAAGGGAAAAGATACGCAGTATTTT.

This clonotype was seen at least ten times. V is TRBV19 and J is TRBJ2-1, with 9 bases aligning to TRBD1. The length of the CDR3 is 15 residues. Trimming cost V 4 bases and J 5 bases; bases outside gene matches: 6. Per germline, CDR1 LNHDA and CDR2 SQIVND (reference sequence). CDR3 sequence reads: CASSNTGGVHNEQFF. In DNA, the CDR3 is TGTGCCAGTAGTAACACAGGGGGCGTTCACAATGAGCAGTTCTTC.

This clonotype was seen at least ten times. The rearrangement links TRBV20-1 to TRBJ1-2; D gene uncertain. From germline, CDR1 is DFQATT and CDR2 SNEGSKA (reference sequence). This CDR3 region has 14 residues. Trimming took 5 bases from V and 9 from J, leaving 22 bases between them. CDR3 in amino acids: CSARKGGSDTSYTF. Written as DNA, the CDR3 is TGCAGTGCTCGGAAAGGAGGGTCGGATACGAGCTACACCTTC.

This clonotype was seen ten or more times. This rearrangement joins TRBV4-2 to TRBJ1-2; perhaps TRBD1 as D (6 bases). CDR3 size: 18 residues. Trimming removed 1 base at V and 3 bases at J, with 21 bases between. The germline CDR1 and CDR2 sequences are LGHNA and YNFKEQ. Written as DNA, the CDR3 is TGTGCCAGCAGCCAAGCCCGTCGGGGGCCAGCATGGCACTATGGCTACACCTTC. It specifies CASSQARRGPAWHYGYTF.

This clonotype was picked up many times. This rearrangement joins TRBV5-6 to TRBJ2-2; 8 bases are shared with TRBD2. The CDR3 runs to 17 residues. V gave up 1 base and J gave up 5 bases; unmatched junction bases: 10. CDR1 is SGHDT, CDR2 YYEEEE, per germline. The CDR3 nucleotides read TGTGCCAGCAGCTTGACGACGGGGGGGCTGGGAACCGGGGAGCTGTTTTTT. It codes for CASSLTTGGLGTGELFF. The full variable domain, in which reference TRBV5-6 and TRBJ2-2 provide the parts outside the CDR3, is DAGVTQSPTHLIKTRGQQVTLRCSPKSGHDTVSWYQQALGQGPQFIFQYYEEEERQRGNFPDRFSGHQFPNYSSELNVNALLLGDSALYLCASSLTTGGLGTGELFFGEGSRLTVL.

This clonotype was recorded many times. The chain uses TRBV7-2 and TRBJ1-5; no reliable D call. Trimming cost V 2 bases and J 4 bases, with 6 bases left between them. This CDR3 is built from 13 residues. Germline CDR1 reads SGHTA; CDR2 reads FQGNSA. The CDR3: CASSLQDNQPQHF. The CDR3 DNA follows: TGTGCCAGCAGCTTACAGGATAATCAGCCCCAGCATTTT.

Many counts were recorded for this clonotype. The chain is built from TRBV7-7 and TRBJ2-3, with TRBD2 matching over 8 bases. CDR1 and CDR2 from the germline V gene are SSHAT and FNYEAQ (reference sequence). CDR3 length equals 12 residues. V gave up 11 bases and J gave up 8 bases; unmatched junction bases: 9. CDR3 DNA: TGTGCCGTCGGGGGGGTGGACGGTACGCAGTATTTT. Encoded protein: CAVGGVDGTQYF.

This clonotype has a count of ten or more. The chain is built from TRBV12-3 or TRBV12-4 and TRBJ2-1; TRBD1 aligns across 11 bases. The CDR3 length is 16 residues. The junction had 4 bases not matched to a gene; V was cut back by 0 bases and J by 6 bases. The CDR3 nucleotides read TGTGCCAGCAGTTTAGCCGGGACAGGGGGAGGCAATGAGCAGTTCTTC. Translated, it gives CASSLAGTGGGNEQFF.

There are many counts of this clonotype. The genes are TRBV7-2 and TRBJ2-3, with 11 bases fitting TRBD1. The CDR3 has 14 amino acids. Germline V CDR1 and CDR2: SGHTA, FQGNSA. V shed 7 bases and J 10 bases; nucleotides not matched to a gene: 10. The CDR3 region is CASTFGQGAIAQYF. The CDR3 DNA reads as TGTGCCAGCACCTTCGGACAGGGGGCTATTGCGCAGTATTTT.

This clonotype was recorded at least ten times. This chain joins TRBV7-9 and TRBJ1-1; D gene uncertain. The CDR3 contains 14 residues. Germline CDR1 SEHNR, CDR2 FQNEAQ (reference sequence). Deletions cut 4 bases from V and 1 base from J, with 10 bases between. The CDR3 spells CASSSEMQNTEAFF. The CDR3 DNA reads as TGTGCCAGCAGCTCGGAAATGCAGAACACTGAAGCTTTCTTT. Full variable domain (missing parts from reference TRBV7-9 and TRBJ1-1): DTGVSQNPRHKITKRGQNVTFRCDPISEHNRLYWYRQTLGQGPEFLTYFQNEAQLEKSRLLSDRFSAERPKGSFSTLEIQRTEQGDSAMYLCASSSEMQNTEAFFGQGTRLTVV.

This clonotype was found many times. The rearrangement joins TRBV5-4 to TRBJ2-7, with TRBD2 matching over 8 bases. The CDR3 sequence is 14 residues long. V shed 2 bases, J shed 6 bases, and the junction held 7 bases outside the gene matches. Germline CDR1 SGHNT, CDR2 YYREEE (reference sequence). This CDR3 reads CASSFGGADSEQYF. CDR3 nucleotide sequence: TGTGCCAGCAGCTTCGGGGGGGCGGATAGCGAGCAGTACTTC.

The table lists this clonotype with many counts. The chain recombines TRBV20-1 with TRBJ1-5, with D unresolved. The V and J ends lost 0 bases and 4 bases respectively, with 13 bases between them. The germline CDR1 and CDR2 sequences are DFQATT and SNEGSKA (reference sequence). CDR3 size: 15 residues. CDR3: CSARDLRAENQPQHF. As DNA, the CDR3 is TGCAGTGCTAGAGATCTGAGGGCAGAGAATCAGCCCCAGCATTTT.

This clonotype was recorded many times. The chain carries TRBV20-1 and TRBJ2-7; 9 bases are shared with TRBD1. Per the germline V gene, CDR1 is DFQATT and CDR2 is SNEGSKA (reference sequence). The CDR3 contains 11 residues. The ends lost 5 bases at V and 5 bases at J; junction bases unmatched: 1. The chain's CDR3 is CSAGQGNEQYV. CDR3 coding DNA: TGCAGTGCTGGACAGGGGAACGAGCAGTACGTC.

This clonotype was detected ten times or more. The gene calls are TRBV3-1 and TRBJ2-7; D is perhaps TRBD1 or TRBD2 (5 bases each). Germline assignment: CDR1 LGHDT and CDR2 YNNKEL (reference sequence). Deletions cut 3 bases from V and 6 bases from J, with 15 bases between. The length of the CDR3 is 14 residues. CDR3 nucleotide sequence: TGTGCCAGCAGCCAGTCCCCCCTGGGACCCGAGCAGTACTTC. Amino acid sequence: CASSQSPLGPEQYF.

The V and J genes are TRBV5-4 and TRBJ1-6; D remains ambiguous. Between the trimmed V and J ends, which lost 4 bases and 7 bases, there was a span of 12 bases. The CDR3 runs to 14 residues. Germline V gives CDR1 SGHNT, CDR2 YYREEE (reference sequence). The DNA of the CDR3 is TGTGCCAGCAGCGTGGACTGGAACAATTCACCCCTCCACTTT. Residues: CASSVDWNNSPLHF.